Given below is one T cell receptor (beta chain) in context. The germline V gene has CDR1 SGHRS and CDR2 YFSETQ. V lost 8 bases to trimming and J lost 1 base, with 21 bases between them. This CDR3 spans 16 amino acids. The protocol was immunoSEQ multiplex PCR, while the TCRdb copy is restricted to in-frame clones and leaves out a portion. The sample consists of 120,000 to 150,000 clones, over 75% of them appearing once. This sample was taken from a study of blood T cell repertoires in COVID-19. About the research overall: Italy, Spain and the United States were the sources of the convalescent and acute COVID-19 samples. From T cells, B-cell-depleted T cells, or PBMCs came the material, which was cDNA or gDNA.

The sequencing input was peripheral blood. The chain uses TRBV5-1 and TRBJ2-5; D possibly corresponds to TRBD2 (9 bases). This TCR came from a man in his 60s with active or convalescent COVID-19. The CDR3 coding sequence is TGCGCCAGTACAGGGGGGCGCGGGGGGGCCCAAGAGACCCAGTACTTC. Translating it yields CASTGGRGGAQETQYF.